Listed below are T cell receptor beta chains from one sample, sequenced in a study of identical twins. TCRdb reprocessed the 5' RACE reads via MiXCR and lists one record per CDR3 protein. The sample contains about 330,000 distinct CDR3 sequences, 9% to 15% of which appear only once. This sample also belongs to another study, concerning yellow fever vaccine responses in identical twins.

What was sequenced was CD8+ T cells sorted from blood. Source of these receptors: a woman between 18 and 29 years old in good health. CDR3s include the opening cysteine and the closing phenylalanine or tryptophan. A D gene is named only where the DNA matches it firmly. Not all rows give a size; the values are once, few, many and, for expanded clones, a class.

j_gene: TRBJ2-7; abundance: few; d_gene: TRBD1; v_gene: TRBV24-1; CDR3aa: CATSDFDRDEQYF; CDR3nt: TGTGCCACCAGTGATTTTGACAGGGACGAGCAGTACTTC
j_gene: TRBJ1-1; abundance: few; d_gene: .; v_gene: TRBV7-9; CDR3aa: CASSLEVFEAFF; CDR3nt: TGTGCCAGCAGCCTCGAAGTTTTCGAAGCTTTCTTT
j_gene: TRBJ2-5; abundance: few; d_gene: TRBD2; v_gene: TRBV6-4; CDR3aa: CASSDRASGQETQYF; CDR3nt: TGTGCCAGCAGTGACCGCGCTAGCGGGCAAGAGACCCAGTACTTC
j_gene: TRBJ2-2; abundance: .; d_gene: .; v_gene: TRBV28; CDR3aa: CASMEVNGELFF; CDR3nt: TGTGCCAGCATGGAGGTCAACGGGGAGCTGTTTTTT
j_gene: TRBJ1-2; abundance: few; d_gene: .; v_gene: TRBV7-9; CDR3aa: CASNQPGANYGYTF; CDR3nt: TGTGCCAGCAACCAACCGGGGGCCAACTATGGCTACACCTTC
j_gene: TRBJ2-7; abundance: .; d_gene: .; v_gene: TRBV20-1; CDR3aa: CSALVRDTLSYEQYF; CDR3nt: TGCAGTGCTCTAGTCCGGGACACTCTATCCTACGAGCAGTACTTC
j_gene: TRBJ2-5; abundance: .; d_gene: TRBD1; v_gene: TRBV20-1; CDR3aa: CSASFRAGGRETQYF; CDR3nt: TGCAGTGCTAGTTTCCGCGCAGGGGGAAGGGAGACCCAGTACTTC
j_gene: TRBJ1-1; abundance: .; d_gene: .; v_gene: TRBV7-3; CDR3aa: CASSLTGRVNTEAFF; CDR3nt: TGTGCCAGCAGCTTAACGGGCAGGGTGAACACTGAAGCTTTCTTT
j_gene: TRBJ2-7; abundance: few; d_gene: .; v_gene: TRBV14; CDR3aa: CASSPIGERSSYEQYF; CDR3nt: TGTGCCAGCAGCCCGATTGGGGAGAGATCGTCCTACGAGCAGTACTTC
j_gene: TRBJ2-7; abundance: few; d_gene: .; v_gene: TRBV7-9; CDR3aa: CASLPEGTYEQYF; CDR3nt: TGTGCCAGCTTGCCCGAGGGAACCTACGAGCAGTACTTC
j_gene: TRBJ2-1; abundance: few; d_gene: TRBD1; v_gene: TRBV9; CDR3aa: CASRVLGTGLYNEQFF; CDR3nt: TGTGCCAGCAGGGTTCTCGGGACAGGTCTCTACAATGAGCAGTTCTTC
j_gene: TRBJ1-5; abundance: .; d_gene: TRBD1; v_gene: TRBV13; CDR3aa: CASSSGQFNQPQHF; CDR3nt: TGTGCCAGCAGCTCGGGACAGTTCAATCAGCCCCAGCATTTT
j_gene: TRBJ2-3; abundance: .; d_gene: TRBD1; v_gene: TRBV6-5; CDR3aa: CASSSTGTGGTDTQYF; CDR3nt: TGTGCCAGCAGTTCCACCGGGACAGGGGGCACAGATACGCAGTATTTT
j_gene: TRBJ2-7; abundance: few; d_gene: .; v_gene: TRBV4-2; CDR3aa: CASSLSDPSSYEQYF; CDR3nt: TGTGCCAGCAGCCTTAGCGACCCTAGCTCCTACGAGCAGTACTTC
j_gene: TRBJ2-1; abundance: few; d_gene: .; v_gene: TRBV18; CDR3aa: CASSPPRDNEQFF; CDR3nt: TGTGCCAGCTCACCACCGAGGGACAATGAGCAGTTCTTC
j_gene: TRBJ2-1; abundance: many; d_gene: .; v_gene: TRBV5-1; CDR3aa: CASSFGAPNEQFF; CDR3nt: TGCGCCAGCAGCTTCGGCGCGCCCAATGAGCAGTTCTTC
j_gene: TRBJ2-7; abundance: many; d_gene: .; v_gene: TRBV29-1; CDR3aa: CSVGQVFYEQYF; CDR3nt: TGCAGCGTTGGACAGGTCTTCTACGAGCAGTACTTC
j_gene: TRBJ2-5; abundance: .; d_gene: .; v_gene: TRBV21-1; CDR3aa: CASSTGPKVETQYF; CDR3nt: TGTGCCAGCAGCACCGGGCCCAAGGTCGAGACCCAGTACTTC
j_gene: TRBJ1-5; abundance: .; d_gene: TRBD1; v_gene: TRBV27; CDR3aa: CASRETGGKQPQHF; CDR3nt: TGTGCCAGCAGGGAAACAGGGGGCAAACAGCCCCAGCATTTT
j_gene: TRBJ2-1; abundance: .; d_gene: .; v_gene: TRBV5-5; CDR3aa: CASSLGAGFYNEQFF; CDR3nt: TGTGCCAGCAGCTTGGGCGCGGGCTTTTACAATGAGCAGTTCTTC
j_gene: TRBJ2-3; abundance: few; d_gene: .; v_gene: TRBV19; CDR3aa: CASSIRRDVTDTQYF; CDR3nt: TGTGCCAGTAGTATCCGGCGGGATGTCACAGATACGCAGTATTTT
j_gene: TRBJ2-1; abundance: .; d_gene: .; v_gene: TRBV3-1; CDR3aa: CASSQEGVNEQFF; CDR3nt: TGTGCCAGCAGCCAAGAGGGGGTCAATGAGCAGTTCTTC
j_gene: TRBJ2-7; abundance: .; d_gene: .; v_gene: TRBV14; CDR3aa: CASSQEIAASWEQYF; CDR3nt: TGTGCCAGCAGCCAAGAAATAGCGGCCTCTTGGGAGCAGTACTTC
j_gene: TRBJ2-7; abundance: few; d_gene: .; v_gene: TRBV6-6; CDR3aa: CASSSVYEQYF; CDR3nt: TGTGCCAGCAGCAGTGTCTACGAGCAGTACTTC
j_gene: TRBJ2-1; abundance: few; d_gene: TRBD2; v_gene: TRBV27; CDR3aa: CASSINRLAGPYNEQFF; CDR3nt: TGTGCCAGCAGCATAAATCGACTAGCGGGGCCTTACAATGAGCAGTTCTTC
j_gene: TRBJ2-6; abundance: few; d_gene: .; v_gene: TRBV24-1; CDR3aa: CATSTGANVLTF; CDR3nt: TGTGCCACCAGTACTGGGGCCAACGTCCTGACTTTC
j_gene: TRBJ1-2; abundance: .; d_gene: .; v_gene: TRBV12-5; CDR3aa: CASGLVEVVYGYTF; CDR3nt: TGTGCTAGTGGTTTGGTCGAGGTGGTCTATGGCTACACCTTC
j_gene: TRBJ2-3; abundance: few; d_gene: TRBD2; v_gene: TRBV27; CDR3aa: CASSPYPPLAGPVNTQYF; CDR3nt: TGTGCCAGCAGTCCCTACCCACCACTAGCGGGCCCCGTAAATACGCAGTATTTT
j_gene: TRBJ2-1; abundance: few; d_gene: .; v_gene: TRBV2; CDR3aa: CASMFRGRNYNEQFF; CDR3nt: TGTGCCAGCATGTTCCGAGGACGGAATTACAATGAGCAGTTCTTC
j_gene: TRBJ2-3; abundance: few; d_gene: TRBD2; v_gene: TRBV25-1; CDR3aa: CASSEWASGRKGDTQYF; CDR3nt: TGTGCCAGCAGTGAATGGGCTAGCGGGAGGAAGGGAGATACGCAGTATTTT
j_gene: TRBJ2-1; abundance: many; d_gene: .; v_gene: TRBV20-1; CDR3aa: CSASPPDSRNEQFF; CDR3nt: TGCAGTGCTAGTCCGCCAGACTCCCGGAATGAGCAGTTCTTC
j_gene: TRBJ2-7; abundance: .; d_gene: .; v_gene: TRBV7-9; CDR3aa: CASYSTAGSSYEQYF; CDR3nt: TGTGCCAGCTATTCGACGGCAGGGAGCTCCTACGAGCAGTACTTC
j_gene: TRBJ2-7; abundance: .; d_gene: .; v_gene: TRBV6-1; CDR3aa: CAIAGTLVDEQYF; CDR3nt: TGTGCCATCGCCGGGACCCTTGTCGACGAGCAGTACTTC
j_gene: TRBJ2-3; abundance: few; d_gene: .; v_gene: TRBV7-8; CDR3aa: CASSLAAPDTQYF; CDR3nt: TGTGCCAGCAGCTTAGCCGCCCCAGATACGCAGTATTTT
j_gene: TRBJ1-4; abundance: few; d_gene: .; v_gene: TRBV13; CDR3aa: CASSLDQAGKLFF; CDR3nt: TGTGCCAGCAGCTTAGACCAGGCGGGAAAACTGTTTTTT
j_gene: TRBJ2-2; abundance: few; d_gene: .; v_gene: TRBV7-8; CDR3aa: CASSLGGMGTGELFF; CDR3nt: TGTGCCAGCAGCTTAGGCGGGATGGGCACCGGGGAGCTGTTTTTT